The rows below give T cell receptor beta chains drawn from one sample of a study of breast tumors, draining lymph nodes, adjacent tissues. TCRdb fed the multiplex PCR reads into MiXCR, producing one record per CDR3 protein. The profile shows about 47,000 distinct CDR3 sequences, about 23% of them singletons. Sequenced input: breast tumor tissue. The receptors derive from a female donor with breast cancer. Some clones in this sample may be carry-over from other donors' samples. Both conserved end residues are part of each CDR3. A D gene is named only where the DNA matches it firmly. Clone size is shown for a subset of rows, as once, few, many or a class of expanded clone.

many	TRBV7-2	TRBJ2-6	.	TGTGCCAGCAGCTTATTAGGGGGGCCTGGGGCCAACGTCCTGACTTTC	CASSLLGGPGANVLTF
many	TRBV6-1	TRBJ1-2	.	TGTGCCAGCAGGACCGGACAACTCTATGGCTACACCTTC	CASRTGQLYGYTF
.	TRBV27	TRBJ2-7	.	TGTGCCAGCGGGTGGGGGGGCGGGTACGAGCAGTACTTC	CASGWGGGYEQYF
many	TRBV6-5	TRBJ1-5	.	TGTGCCAGCAGTTACCGGGGGGACGGCAATCAGCCCCAGCATTTT	CASSYRGDGNQPQHF
many	TRBV20-1	TRBJ2-3	.	TGCAGTGCGAGGGCCACCGGAGGTACGCAGTATTTT	CSARATGGTQYF
many	TRBV4-1	TRBJ2-5	TRBD1	TGCGCCGGGTTCCGGGACAGAGGGGAGACCCAGTACTTC	CAGFRDRGETQYF
.	TRBV6-1	TRBJ1-5	.	TGTGCCAGCAGTGAAGCGGGGGGAGCAGTTCAGCCCCAGCATTTT	CASSEAGGAVQPQHF
few	TRBV19	TRBJ2-6	.	TGTGCCAGTAGCCCATTCTCTGGGGCCAACGTCCTGACTTTC	CASSPFSGANVLTF
many	TRBV6-4	TRBJ2-2	.	TGTGCCAGCAGTGACAGGGCGGACACCGGGGAGCTGTTTTTT	CASSDRADTGELFF
many	TRBV20-1	TRBJ2-7	.	TGCAGTGCTAGAGATAACCGCGTTCCGGGGCAGTACTTC	CSARDNRVPGQYF
few	TRBV11-2	TRBJ2-1	TRBD2	TGTGCCAGCAGCTTAGCCACCGGACTAGCGGAGTACAATGAGCAGTTCTTC	CASSLATGLAEYNEQFF
once	TRBV18	TRBJ1-5	.	TGTGCCGGCTCACCAGGACAGCCGAATCAGCCCCAGCATTTT	CAGSPGQPNQPQHF
many	TRBV11-3	TRBJ1-2	.	TGTGCCAGCAGCCAGAGGTATGGCTACACCTTC	CASSQRYGYTF
.	TRBV5-6	TRBJ2-5	.	TGTGCCAGCAGTTCCAGGGTAGGGTATCAAGAGACCCAGTACTTC	CASSSRVGYQETQYF
.	TRBV5-1	TRBJ2-1	.	TGCGCCAGCAGCTTGGGAGAAGGGTACAATGAGCAGTTCTTC	CASSLGEGYNEQFF
.	TRBV30	TRBJ2-3	TRBD2	TGTGCCTGGAGTGGACAGCGGGGGGGATTCACAGATACGCAGTATTTT	CAWSGQRGGFTDTQYF
.	TRBV11-3	TRBJ2-3	.	TGTGCCAGCAGCTTACAGGGAACAGATACGCAGTATTTT	CASSLQGTDTQYF
many	TRBV6-4	TRBJ2-6	TRBD2	TGTGCCAGCAGTGACGTTAGCGGGGACGGGGCCAACGTCCTGACTTTC	CASSDVSGDGANVLTF
many	TRBV20-1	TRBJ2-2	.	TGCAGTGCGAGGACGGCGGGCAGGGACACCGGGGAGCTGTTTTTT	CSARTAGRDTGELFF
many	TRBV6-1	TRBJ1-2	TRBD1	TGTGCCACCCAAACCGCGGGACAGAAAGGGGGTGGCTACACCTTC	CATQTAGQKGGGYTF
many	TRBV7-9	TRBJ1-3	.	TGTGCCAGCAGCACATGGGACTCTGGAAACACCATATATTTT	CASSTWDSGNTIYF
many	TRBV29-1	TRBJ2-5	TRBD2	TGCAGCGTTGAAGATAGCGGGGGCCGCCAAGAGACCCAGTACTTC	CSVEDSGGRQETQYF
once	TRBV2	TRBJ2-1	TRBD2	TGTGCCAGCAGTCCACTGACTAGCGGGGCCTACAATGAGCAGTTCTTC	CASSPLTSGAYNEQFF
few	TRBV18	TRBJ1-1	.	TGTGCCAGCTCACCCTCCACTGAAGCTTTCTTT	CASSPSTEAFF
.	TRBV3-1	TRBJ2-7	TRBD2	TGTGCCAGCAGCCAAGAGTTCCCTAGCGGGAGTTTCACCCCCTCATACGAGCAGTACTTC	CASSQEFPSGSFTPSYEQYF
many	TRBV5-1	TRBJ1-2	.	TGCGCCAGCAGCCCCTTTGTCGGGAAAGGCTACACCTTC	CASSPFVGKGYTF
many	TRBV7-2	TRBJ2-7	TRBD2	TGTGCCAGCAGCTCCCGGGTGGGGGGACTACCACGCGAGCAGTACTTC	CASSSRVGGLPREQYF
many	TRBV9	TRBJ2-1	.	TGTGCCAGCAGCGGAGACAGGGAGGGATACAATGAGCAGTTCTTC	CASSGDREGYNEQFF
many	TRBV7-8	TRBJ1-5	.	TGTGCCAGCAGCTTAGCTAGCTCCCCCAATCAGCCCCAGCATTTT	CASSLASSPNQPQHF
.	TRBV4-1	TRBJ1-1	.	TGCGCCAGCAGCCAAGATAACGGACACATATCGTCTATGAACACTGAAGCTTTCTTT	CASSQDNGHISSMNTEAFF
many	TRBV10-3	TRBJ1-2	TRBD1	TGTGCCATCAGTGAGCGGGACAGGCCCCTGGGGAATTATGGCTACACCTTC	CAISERDRPLGNYGYTF
many	TRBV19	TRBJ1-6	.	TGTGCCAGTAGTACCCCGGAGGGGGGCTTTTCACCCCTCCACTTT	CASSTPEGGFSPLHF
many	TRBV7-9	TRBJ1-4	.	TGTGCCAGCAGCGCAACAGGGTGGGAAAAACTGTTTTTT	CASSATGWEKLFF
many	TRBV9	TRBJ1-2	TRBD1	TGTGCCAGCGGACAGGGTTTCTATGGCTACACCTTC	CASGQGFYGYTF
.	TRBV19	TRBJ2-5	.	TGTGCCAGTGGTATCTGGGGTGAGACCCAGTACTTC	CASGIWGETQYF
many	TRBV4-2	TRBJ2-7	.	TGTGCCAGCAGCCAAGACAAAGGTGGTCCCTACGAGCAGTACTTC	CASSQDKGGPYEQYF
many	TRBV2	TRBJ2-7	TRBD2	TGTGCCAACAGGAGGACTAGTACGATTAACGAGCAGTACTTC	CANRRTSTINEQYF
many	TRBV14	TRBJ2-7	.	TGTGCCAGCAGCAAACGCACAGGGATTGGGTCCTACGAGCAGTACTTC	CASSKRTGIGSYEQYF
many	TRBV6-1	TRBJ1-6	TRBD1	TGTGCCAGCAGACAGGGGTCACCCCTCCACTTT	CASRQGSPLHF
.	TRBV2	TRBJ1-5	.	TGTGCCAGCACGGGGGGACTCAATCAGCCCCGGCATTTT	CASTGGLNQPRHF
.	TRBV9	TRBJ2-3	TRBD2	TGTGCCAGCAGCGTAGGGAGTAGCGGGGGGCTCACAGATACGCAGTATTTT	CASSVGSSGGLTDTQYF
many	TRBV30	TRBJ2-7	TRBD1	TGTGCCTGGAGTGAGGACAGGACAATTTCCCGGCAGTACTTC	CAWSEDRTISRQYF
.	TRBV6-6	TRBJ2-1	TRBD2	TGTGCCAGCAGTTACACTAGCGGGAGGGTAAGTGAGCAGTTCTTC	CASSYTSGRVSEQFF
few	TRBV4-2	TRBJ2-7	TRBD1	TGTGCCAGCAGCCAAGGGGACAGCTACAAGCAGTACTTC	CASSQGDSYKQYF
many	TRBV6-6	TRBJ2-7	.	TGTGCCAGCAGTCCAGCGGTGGAGGCGGGCGAGCAGTACTTC	CASSPAVEAGEQYF
many	TRBV5-4	TRBJ2-7	.	TGTGCCAGCAGCTTTGACACGGACTCCTACGAGCAGTACTTC	CASSFDTDSYEQYF
.	TRBV28	TRBJ1-5	.	TGTGCCAGCAGTTTAGACTACAATCAGCCCCAGCATTTT	CASSLDYNQPQHF
large	TRBV13	TRBJ2-7	.	TGTGCCAGCAGCTTAACGGGGGCAACTACCTACGAGCAGTACTTC	CASSLTGATTYEQYF
many	TRBV4-2	TRBJ1-5	.	TGTGCCAGCAGCCAAGATCGCAATCAGCCCCAGCATTTT	CASSQDRNQPQHF
.	TRBV20-1	TRBJ2-1	TRBD2	TGCAGTGCTAGACCCATAGCGGGAGTGGGTGGGCAGTTCTTC	CSARPIAGVGGQFF
many	TRBV10-3	TRBJ2-3	.	TGTGCCACTCTAAGGGGGAGGCCTTACGAGGAAGATACGCAGTATTTT	CATLRGRPYEEDTQYF
many	TRBV12-3/TRBV12-4	TRBJ2-3	TRBD2	TGTGCCAGCAGGGGACTAGCGGGAGGGCCCCCTTTCACAGATACGCAGTATTTT	CASRGLAGGPPFTDTQYF
many	TRBV24-1	TRBJ2-3	.	TGTGCCACCAGTGATTGGGACCCCGTTCTTTCCACAGATACGCAGTATTTT	CATSDWDPVLSTDTQYF
many	TRBV4-2	TRBJ2-2	.	TGTGCCAGCAGCCAAGACACCGGGGAGCTGTTTTTT	CASSQDTGELFF
many	TRBV7-2	TRBJ1-6	.	TGTGCCAGCAGATCACGGACAGCCGCCTCACCCCTCCACTTT	CASRSRTAASPLHF